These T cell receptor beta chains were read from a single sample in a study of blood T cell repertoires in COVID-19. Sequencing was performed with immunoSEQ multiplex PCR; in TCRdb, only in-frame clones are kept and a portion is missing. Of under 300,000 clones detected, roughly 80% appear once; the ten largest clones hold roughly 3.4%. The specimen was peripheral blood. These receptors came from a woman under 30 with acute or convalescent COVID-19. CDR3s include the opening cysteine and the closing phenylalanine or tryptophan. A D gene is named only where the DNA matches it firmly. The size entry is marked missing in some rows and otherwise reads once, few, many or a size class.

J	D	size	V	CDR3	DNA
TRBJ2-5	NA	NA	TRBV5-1	CASSLFSQETQYF	TGCGCCAGCAGCTTGTTCTCCCAAGAGACCCAGTACTTC
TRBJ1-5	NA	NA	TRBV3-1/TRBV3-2	CASSQATPGGNQPQHF	TGTGCCAGCAGCCAAGCTACGCCCGGTGGCAATCAGCCCCAGCATTTT
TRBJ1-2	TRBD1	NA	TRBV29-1	CSVGGTGNYGYTF	TGCAGCGTCGGGGGGACAGGGAACTATGGCTACACCTTC
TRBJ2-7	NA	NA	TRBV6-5	CASRDSGGGDEQYF	TGTGCCAGCAGGGACAGCGGCGGGGGAGACGAGCAGTACTTC
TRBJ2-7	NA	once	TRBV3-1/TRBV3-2	CASSGGPGQSYEQYF	TGTGCCAGCAGCGGAGGGCCGGGACAGAGCTACGAGCAGTACTTC
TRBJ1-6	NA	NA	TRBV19	CASSIRTGYNSPLHF	TGTGCCAGTAGTATTCGCACAGGATATAATTCACCCCTCCACTTT
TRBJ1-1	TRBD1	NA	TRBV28	CASRTGVNTEAFF	TGTGCCAGCAGGACAGGGGTGAACACTGAAGCTTTCTTT
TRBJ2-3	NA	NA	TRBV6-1	CASRQNSIGTDTQYF	TGTGCCAGCAGGCAGAATAGCATCGGCACAGATACGCAGTATTTT
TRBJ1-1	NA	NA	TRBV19	CASIFRGAKEAFF	TGTGCCAGTATCTTCCGGGGGGCAAAGGAAGCTTTCTTT
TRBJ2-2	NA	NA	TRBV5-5	CASSDRENTGELFF	TGTGCCAGCAGCGACAGAGAGAACACCGGGGAGCTGTTTTTT
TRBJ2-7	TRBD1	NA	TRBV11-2	CASSITGTGPYEQYF	TGTGCCAGCAGCATCACCGGGACAGGACCCTACGAGCAGTACTTC
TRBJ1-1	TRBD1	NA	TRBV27	CASSSWGTGGEVNKAFF	TGTGCCAGCAGTTCATGGGGGACAGGGGGCGAGGTCAACAAAGCTTTCTTT
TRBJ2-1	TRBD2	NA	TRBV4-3	CASSPHPVAGGYYNEQFF	TGCGCCAGCAGCCCCCACCCCGTAGCGGGAGGATACTACAATGAGCAGTTCTTC
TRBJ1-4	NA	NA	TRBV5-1	CASSAAARGSEKLFF	TGCGCCAGCAGCGCAGCGGCTAGGGGGAGTGAAAAACTGTTTTTT
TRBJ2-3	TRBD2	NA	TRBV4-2	CASSQVGGRSSFADTQYF	TGTGCCAGCAGCCAAGTGGGCGGGAGGTCCTCATTTGCAGATACGCAGTATTTT
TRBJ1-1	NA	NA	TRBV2	CASSQQGNTEAFF	TGTGCCAGCAGTCAACAGGGGAACACTGAAGCTTTCTTT
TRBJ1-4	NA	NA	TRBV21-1	CASSIHGTIDEKLFF	TGTGCCAGCAGCATCCATGGGACAATCGATGAAAAACTGTTTTTT
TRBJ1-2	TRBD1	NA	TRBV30	CAWALRGRGRDGYGYTF	TGTGCCTGGGCGCTGCGGGGCAGGGGGCGAGATGGCTATGGCTACACCTTC
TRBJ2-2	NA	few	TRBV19	CASSIVGTGATGELFF	TGTGCCAGTAGTATAGTGGGGACTGGGGCCACCGGGGAGCTGTTTTTT
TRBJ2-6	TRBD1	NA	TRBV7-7	CASSLIRDRGAWSGANVLTF	TGTGCTAGCAGCTTAATCCGGGACAGGGGGGCTTGGTCTGGGGCCAACGTCCTGACTTTC
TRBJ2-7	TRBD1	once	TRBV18	CASSRVRDRGLDEQYF	TGTGCCAGCTCCCGTGTTAGGGACAGGGGGCTCGACGAGCAGTACTTC
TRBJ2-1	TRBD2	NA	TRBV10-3	CAISESLGSGSWNEQFF	TGTGCCATCAGTGAGTCGTTGGGTAGCGGGAGTTGGAATGAGCAGTTCTTC
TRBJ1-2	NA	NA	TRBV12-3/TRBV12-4	CASSLGQSYGYTF	TGTGCCAGCAGTTTGGGCCAATCCTATGGCTACACCTTC
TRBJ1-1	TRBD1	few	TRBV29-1	CSAGGQEHTEAFF	TGCAGCGCTGGGGGACAGGAACACACTGAAGCTTTCTTT
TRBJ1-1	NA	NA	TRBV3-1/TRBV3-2	CASSQGAGNAEAFF	TGTGCCAGCAGCCAAGGGGCGGGGAACGCTGAAGCTTTCTTT
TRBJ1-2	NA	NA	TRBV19	CASSPARGVGYTF	TGTGCCAGTAGTCCTGCCAGGGGAGTTGGCTACACCTTC
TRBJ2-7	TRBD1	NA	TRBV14	CASSQPSPGTALQYF	TGTGCCAGCAGCCAACCGAGTCCCGGGACAGCCCTACAGTACTTC
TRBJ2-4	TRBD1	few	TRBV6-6	CASRGQPFQYF	TGTGCCAGCAGGGGACAGCCGTTTCAGTACTTC
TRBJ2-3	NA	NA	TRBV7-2	CASSKRDTLDTQYF	TGTGCCAGCAGCAAGCGGGACACGTTGGATACGCAGTATTTT
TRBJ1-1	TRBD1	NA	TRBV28	CASSTTGGLAFF	TGTGCCAGCAGTACGACAGGGGGCCTGGCTTTCTTT
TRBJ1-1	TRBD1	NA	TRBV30	CAWSTGGALEAFF	TGTGCCTGGAGTACAGGGGGTGCGCTTGAAGCTTTCTTT
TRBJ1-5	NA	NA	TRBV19	CASSIRSGNQPQHF	TGTGCCAGTAGTATAAGGTCAGGGAATCAGCCCCAGCATTTT
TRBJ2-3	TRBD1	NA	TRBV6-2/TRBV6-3	CASSYSGRGDTQYF	TGTGCCAGCAGTTACTCGGGCAGGGGGGATACGCAGTATTTT
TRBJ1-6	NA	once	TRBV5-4	CASSLGGSGSPLHF	TGTGCCAGCAGCTTGGGGGGCTCCGGCTCACCCCTCCACTTT
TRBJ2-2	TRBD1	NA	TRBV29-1	CSGGQGASRGELFF	TGCAGCGGGGGACAGGGGGCGTCTCGTGGGGAGCTGTTTTTT
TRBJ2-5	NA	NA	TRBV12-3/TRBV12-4	CASSFGGLETQYF	TGTGCCAGCAGTTTTGGAGGGCTTGAGACCCAGTACTTC
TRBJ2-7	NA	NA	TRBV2	CARHMGSEQYF	TGTGCCAGGCATATGGGGAGCGAGCAGTACTTC
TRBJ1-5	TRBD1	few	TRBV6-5	CATSTGNNQPQHF	TGTGCCACCTCGACAGGGAACAATCAGCCCCAGCATTTT
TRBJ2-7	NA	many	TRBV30	CAWSVDSSSYEQYF	TGTGCCTGGAGTGTCGACAGCAGCTCCTACGAGCAGTACTTC
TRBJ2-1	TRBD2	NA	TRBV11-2	CASSLDVAGLNYNEQFF	TGTGCCAGCAGCTTAGACGTAGCGGGCCTCAACTACAATGAGCAGTTCTTC
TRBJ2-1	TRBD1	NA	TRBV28	CASSFRGTGFLEQFF	TGTGCCAGCAGTTTTCGCGGGACAGGATTCTTGGAGCAGTTCTTC
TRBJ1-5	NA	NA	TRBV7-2	CASSLGSQPQHF	TGTGCCAGCAGCTTAGGCAGTCAGCCCCAGCATTTT
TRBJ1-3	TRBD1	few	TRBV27	CASSSKMMRGPGQGGNTIYF	TGTGCCAGCAGTTCCAAAATGATGAGAGGTCCGGGACAGGGGGGAAACACCATATATTTT
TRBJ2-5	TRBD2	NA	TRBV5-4	CASSRGLAVQETQYF	TGTGCCAGCAGCCGAGGACTAGCGGTCCAAGAGACCCAGTACTTC
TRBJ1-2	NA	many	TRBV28	CASSFPDGYTF	TGTGCCAGCAGTTTTCCTGATGGCTACACCTTC
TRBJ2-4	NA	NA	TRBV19	CASSPGGTKNIQYF	TGTGCCAGTAGCCCCGGGGGAACCAAAAACATTCAGTACTTC
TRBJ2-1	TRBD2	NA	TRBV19	CASIEGREEVGEQFF	TGTGCCAGTATTGAGGGGCGGGAGGAGGTCGGTGAGCAGTTCTTC
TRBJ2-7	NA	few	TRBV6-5	CASSPDWSSYEQYF	TGTGCCAGCAGCCCGGACTGGTCTTCCTACGAGCAGTACTTC
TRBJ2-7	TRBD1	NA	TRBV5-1	CASSLKQGAKAEQYF	TGCGCCAGCAGCTTAAAACAGGGGGCAAAGGCCGAGCAGTACTTC
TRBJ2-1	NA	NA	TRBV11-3	CASSRNSGYNEQFF	TGTGCCAGCAGCCGCAATAGCGGATACAATGAGCAGTTCTTC
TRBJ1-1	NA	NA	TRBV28	CASSFTTSTWNTEAFF	TGTGCCAGCAGTTTTACAACGTCAACATGGAACACTGAAGCTTTCTTT
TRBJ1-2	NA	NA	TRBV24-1	CATSPSGGAPYGYTF	TGTGCCACCAGTCCCAGCGGGGGCGCCCCATATGGCTACACCTTC
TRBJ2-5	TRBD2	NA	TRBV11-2	CASSLGLAGQETQYF	TGTGCCAGCAGCTTAGGTCTAGCGGGCCAAGAGACCCAGTACTTC
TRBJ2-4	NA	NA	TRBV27	CASSLTGPQNIQYF	TGTGCCAGCAGTTTAACAGGCCCCCAAAACATTCAGTACTTC